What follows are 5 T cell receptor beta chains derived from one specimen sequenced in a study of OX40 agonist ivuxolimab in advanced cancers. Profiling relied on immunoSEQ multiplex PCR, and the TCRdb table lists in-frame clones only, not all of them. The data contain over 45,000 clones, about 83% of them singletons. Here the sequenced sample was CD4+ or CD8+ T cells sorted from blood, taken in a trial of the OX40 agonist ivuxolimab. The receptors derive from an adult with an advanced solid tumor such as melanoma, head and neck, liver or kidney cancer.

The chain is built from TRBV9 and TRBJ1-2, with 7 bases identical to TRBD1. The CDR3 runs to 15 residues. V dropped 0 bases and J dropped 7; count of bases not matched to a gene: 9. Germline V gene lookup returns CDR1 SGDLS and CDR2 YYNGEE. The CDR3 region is CASSVVGYGDSGYTF. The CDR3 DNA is TGTGCCAGCAGCGTAGTGGGGTATGGGGACAGTGGCTACACCTTC.

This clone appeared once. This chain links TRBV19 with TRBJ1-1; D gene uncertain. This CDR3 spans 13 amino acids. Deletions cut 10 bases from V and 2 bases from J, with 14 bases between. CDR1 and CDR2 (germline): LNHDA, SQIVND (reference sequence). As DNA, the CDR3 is TGTGCCACCGCGACCCGGGTAAACACTGAAGCTTTCTTT. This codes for CATATRVNTEAFF.

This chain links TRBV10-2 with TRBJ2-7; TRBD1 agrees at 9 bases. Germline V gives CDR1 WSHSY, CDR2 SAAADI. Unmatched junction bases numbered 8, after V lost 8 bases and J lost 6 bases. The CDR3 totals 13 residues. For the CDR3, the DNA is TGCGCCAGCGGGGGGACAGGGCAGGGCGAGCAGTACTTC. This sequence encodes CASGGTGQGEQYF.

The CDR3 spells CASSLGFGGYEQYF. In nucleotides, the CDR3 is TGTGCCAGCAGCTTAGGTTTTGGGGGCTACGAGCAGTACTTC. The chain carries TRBV7-2 and TRBJ2-7; D might be TRBD1 or TRBD2, each matching 5 bases. The length of the CDR3 is 14 residues. The V gene lost 1 base and the J gene lost 3 bases, with 10 bases spanning the gap. Germline CDR1 is SGHTA and CDR2 is FQGNSA.

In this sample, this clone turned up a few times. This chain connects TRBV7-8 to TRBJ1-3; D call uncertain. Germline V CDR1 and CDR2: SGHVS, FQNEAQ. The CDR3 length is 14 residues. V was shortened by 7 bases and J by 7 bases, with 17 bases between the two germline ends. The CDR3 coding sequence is TGTGCCAGCACTTACAGCGGAGGATTTAACACCATATATTTT. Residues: CASTYSGGFNTIYF.